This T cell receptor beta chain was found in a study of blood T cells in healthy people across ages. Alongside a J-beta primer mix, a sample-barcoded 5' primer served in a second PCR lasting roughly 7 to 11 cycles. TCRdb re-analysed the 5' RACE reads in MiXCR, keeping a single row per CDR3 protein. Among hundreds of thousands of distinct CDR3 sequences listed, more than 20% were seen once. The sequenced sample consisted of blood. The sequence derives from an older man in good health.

CDR3 DNA sequence: TGTGCCAGCAGCATTACTAGCGGGGTCACCTACAATGAGCAGTTCTTC. It specifies CASSITSGVTYNEQFF. The rearrangement links TRBV7-2 to TRBJ2-1; 10 bases match TRBD2. With 5 bases clipped from V and 2 bases from J, the junction kept 6 bases outside the gene matches. The CDR3 has 16 residues. CDR1 SGHTA and CDR2 FQGNSA come from the germline V gene. The variable domain in full, completed from reference TRBV7-2 and TRBJ2-1, reads GAGVSQSPSNKVTEKGKDVELRCDPISGHTALYWYRQSLGQGLEFLIYFQGNSAPDKSGLPSDRFSAERTGGSVSTLTIQRTQQEDSAVYLCASSITSGVTYNEQFFGPGTRLTVL.